The T cell receptor (beta chain) under discussion was sequenced for a study of CD8+ T cells in alopecia areata (dated by TCRdb to 2016 to 2019). For the wider study: The treated patients, all with moderate-to-severe alopecia areata, were enrolled in an open-label pilot trial of oral tofacitinib given at 5 to 10 mg twice daily. Tofacitinib was given for 6 to 18 months, followed by 6 months of follow-up off drug to assess delayed response and recurrence. Clonality in the scalp was compared among normal scalp (n=4), patchy alopecia areata scalp (n=8), and alopecia totalis/universalis scalp (n=8). Patients on tofacitinib were biopsied at baseline and after 4 and 24 weeks of treatment, and several of the patients also had a later scalp biopsy. Scalp tissue and sorted CD4+ and CD8+ peripheral blood T cells from patchy and totalis/universalis alopecia areata patients and from healthy controls were covered by human TCRbeta sequencing. RNA came from the PAXgene miRNA kit for fixed scalp, the miRNeasy kit for PBMCs, and the RNeasy kit for mouse skin. In both human patients and the C3H/HeJ mouse model, the study applied high-throughput TCRbeta sequencing to look at T cell clonal expansion in alopecia areata. immunoSEQ multiplex PCR using 35 Vbeta forward primers and 13 Jbeta reverse primers was used to amplify TCRbeta CDR3 regions. What the study reported, not specific to this receptor: Compared with mice, TCR sequences shared between patients were less clear, possibly partly because of HLA diversity across the patient population. Compared with normal scalp, lesional scalp had higher clonality and more expanded CD8+ clones, particularly in alopecia totalis/universalis, a pattern that suggests antigenic drive. Unlike mouse skin, where gammadelta T cells dominate, normal human skin contains resident alphabeta T cells that get sequenced too, which complicates analysis of the scalp TCR repertoire.

Receptor amplification or capture employed the immunoSEQ multiplex PCR assay. RNA was extracted from all samples and reverse transcribed into cDNA, which served as template for TCR sequencing. First-strand cDNA was synthesized with SuperScript III using a 2:1 mix of oligo-dT and random hexamers. A synthetic immune receptor repertoire was used to assess amplification bias, and residual bias was removed computationally. The published analysis was carried out like this. Raw reads were preprocessed to remove errors, and CDR3 was defined according to IMGT conventions as the region from the conserved cysteine to phenylalanine. Clonality was computed by normalizing Shannon entropy by log2 of the number of productive unique TCRs and subtracting the result from 1. Whether scalp clones were CD4 or CD8 was inferred by matching scalp TCRbeta sequences against CD4 and CD8 repertoires sorted from blood. Entries here come from immuneACCESS through TCRdb and include only in-frame sequences with V and J called. Some clones fail to appear in such tables; in the studies checked, an unresolved V gene covers under half of the shortfall, and the cause of the remainder is unknown. V and J calls and clone size are given by that table; D and trimming were obtained from the DNA. The sample profile shows over 150,000 clones; roughly 65% of them were found once. Around 1.6% of the sample lies in the top ten.

The germline V gene sets CDR1 to MNHNS and CDR2 to SASEGT. Relative to germline, V is 6 bases shorter and J is 6 bases shorter, with 8 bases between their ends. The CDR3 sequence holds 11 residues, the cysteine and phenylalanine included. Of the read, only the CDR3 DNA is kept; its 33 bases are in frame from base 1. This specimen's time point label, interpreted: baseline before oral tofacitinib. Lesional scalp punch biopsies and peripheral blood were obtained from alopecia areata patients. PBMCs were separated by density centrifugation and stained for CD3, CD4 and CD8, after which CD4+ and CD8+ T cells were sorted on a FACSAria. In this sample, this clone turned up a few times. Its antigen has not been determined. No clone much larger than this one lies a single base away; base qualities are absent.

The sequence came from a human donor with alopecia areata. This specimen was CD4+ T cells sorted from blood, taken at week 0. The chain is assembled from TRBV6-1 and TRBJ1-2; TRBD1 is a possible D gene, resting on 5 matching bases. CDR3 protein: CASSQGNGYTF. The DNA is TGTGCCAGCAGCCAGGGAAATGGCTACACCTTC.